This T cell receptor (beta chain) was recorded in a study of T cells in Graves' hyperthyroidism and ophthalmopathy. The V end was cut by 3 bases, the J end by 0 bases, with 7 bases between. Per germline, CDR1 GTSNPN and CDR2 SVGIG (reference sequence). The CDR3 contains 13 residues. Template material for amplifying TCR beta CDR3 regions consisted of RNA transcripts. First-round RT-PCR targeting the TCR CDR3 was performed with the HTBI primer set. One entry per CDR3 protein, called by TCRdb with MiXCR from the multiplex PCR reads. The table includes more than 600,000 distinct CDR3 sequences, roughly 15% detected once. This clonotype was detected ten times or more. The authors deemed Graves' hyperthyroidism stable absent ophthalmopathy progression within 18 months.

The sample consisted of blood. The clonotype originates from a man aged 18-30 years with Graves' hyperthyroidism. The chain joins TRBV30 to TRBJ2-3, with D possibly TRBD2 on 6 matching bases. Here the CDR3 DNA reads TGTGCCTGGAGGGCGGGGAGCACAGATACGCAGTATTTT. It codes for CAWRAGSTDTQYF.